Each of the 20 T cell receptor beta chains below was sequenced from the same sample in a study of patients and donors after allogeneic stem cell transplantation. TCRdb re-called the RT-PCR reads through MiXCR, storing one row per CDR3 protein. The repertoire holds about 230,000 distinct CDR3 sequences, with less than 15% as singletons. The sequenced material came from blood, either unsorted or a sorted T cell fraction (not recorded which). The receptor set was obtained from a human donor who was either an allogeneic HSCT recipient or a stem cell or donor lymphocyte infusion donor (not recorded which). It is not recorded whose cells these are; they may come from a transplant donor.

This clonotype has at least ten counts. This sequence joins TRBV4-3 and TRBJ2-5; 10 bases match TRBD2. CDR3 length: 15 amino acids. V dropped 4 bases and J dropped 3; count of bases not matched to a gene: 5. Looked up from germline, CDR1 is LGHNA and CDR2 is YSLEER. CDR3 sequence: CASSPLAGGEETQYF. The CDR3 DNA reads TGCGCCAGCAGCCCCTTAGCGGGGGGAGAAGAGACCCAGTACTTC.

This clonotype has more than one count but fewer than ten. The chain couples TRBV2 to TRBJ1-5, with 9 bases fitting TRBD1. Germline CDR1 is SNHLY and CDR2 is FYNNEI. CDR3 length equals 16 residues. V shed 1 base and J 12 bases; nucleotides not matched to a gene: 13. CDR3 amino acids: CASSEGTGTGILVQHF. In nucleotides, the CDR3 is TGTGCCAGCAGTGAAGGGACCGGGACAGGGATTTTAGTCCAGCATTTT.

This clonotype was recorded many times. CDR3 in amino acids: CASSYAAGGLNEQYF. In DNA form, the CDR3 reads TGTGCCAGCAGTTATGCAGCGGGGGGTTTAAACGAGCAGTACTTC. V and J are TRBV6-2 or TRBV6-3 and TRBJ2-7, with TRBD2 matching over 9 bases. Per the germline V gene, CDR1 is MNHEY and CDR2 is SVGEGT. Trimming removed 3 bases from V and 5 bases from J; junction bases left unmatched: 8. This CDR3 spans 15 amino acids.

The chain combines TRBV20-1 with TRBJ1-4, with D possibly being TRBD1 (6 bases). The V end was cut by 0 bases, the J end by 11 bases, with 13 bases between. Germline CDR1 is DFQATT and CDR2 is SNEGSKA (reference sequence). The CDR3 totals 13 residues. The CDR3 region has the DNA TGCAGTGCTAGAGACAGGGGAGATCTTAAACTGTTTTTT. Protein sequence: CSARDRGDLKLFF.

This clonotype was picked up a small number of times. This sequence joins TRBV10-3 and TRBJ2-7, with 13 bases fitting TRBD2. The V segment lost 3 bases and the J segment 7 bases; nucleotides outside the gene matches: 9. CDR1 and CDR2 (germline): ENHRY, SYGVKD. The CDR3 length is 16 residues. CDR3 region: CAISEGLAGAVREQYF. DNA of the CDR3: TGTGCCATCAGTGAAGGACTAGCGGGAGCTGTACGGGAGCAGTACTTC.

This clonotype has more than one count but fewer than ten. The chain has TRBV6-5 and TRBJ2-1; TRBD2 agrees at 12 bases. Losses at the gene ends were 4 bases for V and 4 bases for J; bases not matched to a gene: 2. Per the germline V gene, CDR1 is MNHEY and CDR2 is SVGAGI. The CDR3 sequence is 15 residues long. The CDR3 DNA sequence: TGTGCCAGCAGTTCTGGACTAGCGGGGTACAATGAGCAGTTCTTC. Its translation is CASSSGLAGYNEQFF.

The chain combines TRBV11-2 with TRBJ1-1, with a possible D match to TRBD1 (5 bases). Germline V gene lookup returns CDR1 SGHAT and CDR2 FQNNGV. The ends were cut back, 4 bases at V and 4 bases at J, with 16 bases in the middle. This CDR3 is 15 amino acids long. CDR3 sequence: CASSSLRGKGTEAFF. The CDR3 DNA is TGTGCCAGCAGCTCCCTTCGGGGGAAAGGCACTGAAGCTTTCTTT. Full variable domain (outside the CDR3, taken from reference TRBV11-2 and TRBJ1-1): EAGVAQSPRYKIIEKRQSVAFWCNPISGHATLYWYQQILGQGPKLLIQFQNNGVVDDSQLPKDRFSAERLKGVDSTLKIQPAKLEDSAVYLCASSSLRGKGTEAFFGQGTRLTVV.

The rearrangement links TRBV19 to TRBJ1-5, with TRBD1 identical over 10 bases. The CDR3 is 16 amino acids. J was trimmed by 4 bases and V by 5 bases; bases with no gene match: 8. Germline-derived CDR1 and CDR2 are LNHDA and SQIVND (reference sequence). The CDR3 DNA sequence: TGTGCCAGTAGTGCCTACGACAGGGGGCCAAATCAGCCCCAGCATTTT. Translation: CASSAYDRGPNQPQHF.

This clonotype is medium-sized. CDR3 loop: CSVSMWRSYNEQFF. CDR3 nucleotide sequence: TGCAGCGTCTCCATGTGGAGATCTTACAATGAGCAGTTCTTC. V is TRBV29-1 and J is TRBJ2-1; D unresolved. CDR1 SQVTM and CDR2 ANQGSEA come from the germline V gene. This CDR3 is built from 14 residues. The V end lost 6 bases, the J end lost 4 bases, and 16 bases lay between the germline ends.

This clonotype has a handful of counts. The chain employs TRBV10-3 and TRBJ2-7; D uncertain. Per the germline V gene, CDR1 is ENHRY and CDR2 is SYGVKD. The ends were cut back, 6 bases at V and 0 bases at J, with 3 bases in the middle. There are 11 residues in the CDR3. CDR3 sequence: CAIRDSYEQYF. DNA of the CDR3: TGTGCCATCAGGGACTCCTACGAGCAGTACTTC.

This clonotype has more than one count but fewer than ten. The chain joins TRBV20-1 to TRBJ2-3; TRBD2 matches 9 bases. The germline gives CDR1 DFQATT, CDR2 SNEGSKA (reference sequence). The CDR3 totals 16 residues. The V and J ends lost 1 base and 4 bases, in that order; junction bases with no gene match: 9. This chain's CDR3 is CSARVLAGSYPDTQYF. CDR3 sequence (DNA): TGCAGTGCTAGAGTGCTAGCGGGGTCTTATCCAGATACGCAGTATTTT.

The chain uses TRBV25-1 and TRBJ2-5, with 8 nucleotides matching TRBD2. This CDR3 has 16 amino acids. Looked up from germline, CDR1 is MGHDK and CDR2 is SYGVNS. The V gene end was trimmed by 4 bases and the J gene end by 5 bases; junction bases not matched to a gene: 12. Written as DNA, the CDR3 is TGTGCCAGCAGTGCCCCACATATGCGGGGGGTGGAGACCCAGTACTTC. The encoded protein is CASSAPHMRGVETQYF.

V is TRBV27 and J is TRBJ1-6; tentative D call: TRBD1 (5 bases). Germline lookup yields CDR1 MNHEY and CDR2 SMNVEV (reference sequence). This CDR3 spans 15 amino acids. V was trimmed by 5 bases and J by 7 bases, leaving 15 bases between them. The CDR3 DNA reads TGTGCCAGCAGTACCCAACGGGACGGGAATTCACCCCTCCACTTT. Its translation: CASSTQRDGNSPLHF.

This clonotype was observed a handful of times. This sequence joins TRBV29-1 and TRBJ2-1; D is uncertain. CDR1 is SQVTM, CDR2 ANQGSEA, per germline. This CDR3 contains 11 residues. V was shortened by 7 bases and J by 8 bases, with 12 bases between the two germline ends. The CDR3 sequence is CSASSFDEQFF. CDR3 bases: TGCAGCGCAAGTTCGTTCGATGAGCAGTTCTTC.

This clonotype was seen ten or more times. The rearrangement links TRBV7-9 to TRBJ2-1, with TRBD2 matching over 7 bases. The CDR3 length is 15 residues. J lost 1 base, V lost 6 bases, and 6 bases had no gene match. The germline CDR1 and CDR2 sequences are SEHNR and FQNEAQ (reference sequence). CDR3 sequence (DNA): TGTGCCAGCAGTGGGTGGGGGGGGTCCTACAATGAGCAGTTCTTC. Translated: CASSGWGGSYNEQFF.

This sequence joins TRBV5-1 and TRBJ1-5; perhaps TRBD1 as D (5 bases). There are 15 residues in the CDR3. Germline lookup yields CDR1 SGHRS and CDR2 YFSETQ. Trimming pared 0 bases from V and 0 bases from J, leaving 7 bases between. The CDR3 reads CASSLGTPSNQPQHF. The CDR3, as DNA: TGCGCCAGCAGCTTGGGGACACCTAGCAATCAGCCCCAGCATTTT.

The chain is built from TRBV29-1 and TRBJ2-2, with D possibly called TRBD1 or TRBD2 (6 bases each). The CDR3 spans 18 residues. CDR1 SQVTM and CDR2 ANQGSEA come from the germline V gene. Trimming pared 6 bases from V and 0 bases from J, leaving 23 bases between. As DNA, the CDR3 is TGCAGCGTGACGGGGGCAATTTGGTACCTCGCGAACACCGGGGAGCTGTTTTTT. This gives the protein CSVTGAIWYLANTGELFF.

This clonotype was picked up many times. The chain employs TRBV19 and TRBJ2-1, with a possible D match to TRBD2 (5 bases). This CDR3 comprises 16 residues. Germline lookup yields CDR1 LNHDA and CDR2 SQIVND (reference sequence). Trimming removed 1 base at V and 2 bases at J, with 12 bases between. The CDR3 nucleotides are TGTGCCAGTAGTATAGGCGGGTCGAGGACCTACAATGAGCAGTTCTTC. This codes for CASSIGGSRTYNEQFF.

There are many counts of this clonotype. This rearrangement joins TRBV20-1 to TRBJ2-7; 9 bases agree with TRBD2. The CDR3 runs to 14 residues. With 6 bases clipped from V and 6 bases from J, the junction kept 12 bases outside the gene matches. Per the germline V gene, CDR1 is DFQATT and CDR2 is SNEGSKA (reference sequence). The CDR3 loop reads CSAHPGLAQSEQYF. Written as DNA, the CDR3 is TGCAGTGCCCATCCGGGACTAGCCCAGTCCGAGCAGTACTTC.

The table lists this clonotype with a few counts. The chain joins TRBV7-2 to TRBJ1-4, with D tentatively TRBD1 (5 bases). Germline V lookup: CDR1 SGHTA, CDR2 FQGNSA. V was trimmed by 2 bases and J by 7 bases, leaving 8 bases between them. The CDR3 covers 13 residues. Here the CDR3 reads CASSLMGGEKLFF. The CDR3 DNA sequence: TGTGCCAGCAGCTTAATGGGGGGTGAAAAACTGTTTTTT.